These T cell receptor beta chains were read from a single sample in a study of metastatic and nonmetastatic thyroid tumors. TCRdb re-called the PCR reads with MiXCR. The sample lists roughly 3,800 clones, around 30% seen once, with 13% to 15% in the top ten. The sample consisted of adjacent normal tissue. The source is a female donor with papillary thyroid cancer or a benign thyroid nodule (not recorded which). Some clones in this sample may be carry-over from other donors' samples. Both conserved end residues are part of each CDR3. The D gene is left open where the match is weak. Clone sizes are given selectively: once, few, many, or a class where the clone is expanded.

CDR3	DNA	size	D	V	J
CASIPGLASLSYEQYF	TGTGCCAGCATTCCCGGACTAGCGTCTCTCTCCTACGAGCAGTACTTC	-	TRBD2	TRBV6-4	TRBJ2-7
CASYGTEGSGELFF	TGTGCCAGTTACGGGACAGAAGGCTCCGGGGAGCTGTTTTTT	-	TRBD1	TRBV6-1	TRBJ2-2
CASTGGGGYTF	TGTGCCAGTACAGGGGGGGGAGGCTATACCTTC	few	TRBD1	TRBV6-1	TRBJ1-2
CASSLQGRVSNQPQHF	TGTGCCAGCAGCTTACAGGGGCGAGTTAGCAATCAGCCCCAGCATTTT	-	-	TRBV7-8	TRBJ1-5
CASSLSASGNDEQYF	TGTGCCAGCAGTTTATCGGCTAGCGGGAATGACGAGCAGTACTTC	-	TRBD2	TRBV27	TRBJ2-7
CASSLGEGTERRPQHF	TGTGCCAGCAGTTTAGGGGAGGGAACGGAAAGGAGGCCCCAGCATTTT	-	-	TRBV12-3/TRBV12-4	TRBJ1-5
CAAEELNEQFF	TGTGCCGCCGAGGAGCTCAATGAGCAGTTCTTC	-	-	TRBV25-1	TRBJ2-1
CASSYDNEQFF	TGTGCCAGCAGTTACGACAATGAGCAGTTCTTC	few	-	TRBV2	TRBJ2-1
CASRVLWSVTAPSYGYTF	TGTGCCAGTCGCGTACTTTGGTCGGTTACCGCCCCATCCTATGGCTACACCTTC	-	-	TRBV19	TRBJ1-2
CASNPGLAGDEQYF	TGTGCCAGCAACCCGGGACTAGCGGGGGACGAGCAGTACTTC	large	TRBD2	TRBV25-1	TRBJ2-7
CASRLSKGPNYGYTF	TGTGCCAGCAGGCTCTCAAAGGGACCGAACTATGGCTACACCTTC	few	-	TRBV27	TRBJ1-2
CASSLHTRASEETQYF	TGTGCCAGCAGTTTGCACACCCGTGCCTCCGAGGAGACCCAGTACTTC	-	-	TRBV28	TRBJ2-5
CASSLAPSVVEQYF	TGTGCCAGCAGCTTGGCCCCATCGGTTGTAGAGCAGTACTTC	-	-	TRBV5-6	TRBJ2-7
CASSLAVTGTNQPQHF	TGTGCCAGCAGCTTAGCTGTGACAGGGACAAATCAGCCCCAGCATTTT	-	TRBD1	TRBV7-2	TRBJ1-5
CASSLTWGGGGRTDTQYF	TGTGCCAGCAGCTTAACGTGGGGTGGCGGGGGGCGCACAGATACGCAGTATTTT	few	TRBD2	TRBV7-3	TRBJ2-3
CSASSGPSNQPQHF	TGCAGTGCTAGTTCCGGCCCTAGCAATCAGCCCCAGCATTTT	-	-	TRBV20-1	TRBJ1-5
CASRLQGADTQYF	TGTGCCAGCAGACTACAGGGGGCAGATACGCAGTATTTT	-	TRBD1	TRBV28	TRBJ2-3